A single sample gave rise to the 7 T cell receptor beta chains below, sequenced in a study of CD8+ T cells in alopecia areata. Regarding treatment: oral pan-JAK inhibitor, 5-10 mg twice daily. RNA, once extracted, was reverse transcribed into cDNA for use as the sequencing template. Sequenced by immunoSEQ multiplex PCR; TCRdb stores in-frame clones only, minus some. The table lists approximately 210,000 clones, approximately 70% of them singletons. Sequencing used CD4+ T cells sorted from blood, obtained at approximately week 42, from a patient treated with tofacitinib. These receptors were taken from a human donor with alopecia areata.

This clone was seen a few times. The chain recombines TRBV19 with TRBJ1-1; TRBD1 might be the D (5 bases). The CDR3 covers 13 residues. Between the trimmed V and J ends, which lost 5 bases and 3 bases, there was a span of 10 bases. CDR1 is LNHDA, CDR2 SQIVND, per germline (reference sequence). Here the CDR3 DNA reads TGTGCCAGTAGTGCGGGGACCGACACTGAAGCTTTCTTT. Amino acid sequence: CASSAGTDTEAFF.

This rearrangement joins TRBV25-1 to TRBJ1-6; no clear D. There are 15 residues in the CDR3. Trimming took 3 bases from V and 5 from J, leaving 11 bases between them. CDR1 is MGHDK and CDR2 is SYGVNS in the germline V gene. The CDR3 DNA sequence: TGTGCCAGCAGTGACCGGGGTCCCGATAATTCACCCCTCCACTTT. It yields the protein CASSDRGPDNSPLHF.

In this sample, this clone turned up once. The rearrangement joins TRBV23-1 to TRBJ1-5; the D is unclear. TRBV23-1 is sorted into the ORF group, with uncertain function. The CDR3 runs to 16 residues. This chain's CDR3 is CPAVNSRIESNQPQHF. The CDR3 region has the DNA TGCCCAGCAGTCAATAGTCGAATAGAGAGCAATCAGCCCCAGCATTTT.

The J gene is TRBJ2-1, the V gene TRBV7-3, with TRBD2 identical over 8 bases. The CDR3 covers 14 residues. V dropped 5 bases and J dropped 4; count of bases not matched to a gene: 4. From germline, CDR1 is SGHTA and CDR2 FQGTGA. CDR3 region: CASSTSGGYNEQFF. The DNA of the CDR3 is TGTGCCAGCAGCACCAGCGGGGGATACAATGAGCAGTTCTTC.

In this sample, this clone turned up many times. The chain has TRBV7-2 and TRBJ2-3; 9 nucleotides align to TRBD1. The V segment lost 6 bases and the J segment 6 bases; nucleotides outside the gene matches: 22. Germline CDR1 SGHTA, CDR2 FQGNSA. This CDR3 contains 19 residues. The CDR3, as DNA: TGTGCCAGCAGGCCCTCCACCGTCCCGGGACAGGGAACGCGGGATACGCAGTATTTT. It specifies CASRPSTVPGQGTRDTQYF.

This clone was observed a handful of times. The chain uses TRBV29-1 and TRBJ2-7; 7 nucleotides agree with TRBD2. The CDR3 is 12 residues long. The trim removed 6 bases at V and 1 base at J, leaving 3 bases unmatched. CDR1 SQVTM and CDR2 ANQGSEA come from the germline V gene. The CDR3 loop reads CSVTSSSYEQYF. CDR3 bases: TGCAGCGTGACTAGCAGTTCCTACGAGCAGTACTTC.

The chain recombines TRBV5-4 with TRBJ1-6; 7 bases agree with TRBD1. J gave up 7 bases and V 4 bases, and 8 bases lay outside the gene matches. The CDR3 is 15 residues long. The germline V gene has CDR1 SGHNT and CDR2 YYREEE (reference sequence). The CDR3 DNA is TGTGCCAGCAGCAAGGGGACAGTGGAAAATTCACCCCTCCACTTT. Its translation: CASSKGTVENSPLHF. Supplemented by reference TRBV5-4 and TRBJ1-6, the full variable domain reads ETGVTQSPTHLIKTRGQQVTLRCSSQSGHNTVSWYQQALGQGPQFIFQYYREEENGRGNFPPRFSGLQFPNYSSELNVNALELDDSALYLCASSKGTVENSPLHFGNGTRLTVT.